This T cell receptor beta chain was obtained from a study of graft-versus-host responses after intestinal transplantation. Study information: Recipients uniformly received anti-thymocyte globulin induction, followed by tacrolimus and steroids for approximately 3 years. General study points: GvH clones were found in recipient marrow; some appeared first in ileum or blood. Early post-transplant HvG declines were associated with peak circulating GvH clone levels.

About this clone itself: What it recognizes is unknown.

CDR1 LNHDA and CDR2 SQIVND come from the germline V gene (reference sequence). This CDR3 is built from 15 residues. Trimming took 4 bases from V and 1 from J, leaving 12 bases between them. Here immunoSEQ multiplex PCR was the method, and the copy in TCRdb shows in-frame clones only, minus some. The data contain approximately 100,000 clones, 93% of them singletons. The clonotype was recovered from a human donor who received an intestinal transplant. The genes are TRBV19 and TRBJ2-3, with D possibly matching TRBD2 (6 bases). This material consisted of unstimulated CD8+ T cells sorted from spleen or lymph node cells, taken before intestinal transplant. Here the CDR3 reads CASSTTRTGTDTQYF. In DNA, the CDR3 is TGTGCCAGTAGTACGACTAGGACGGGCACAGATACGCAGTATTTT.